These 28 T cell receptor beta chains originate from one sample sequenced in a study of PD-1 blockade in classical Hodgkin lymphoma. Every patient relapsed after autologous stem cell transplantation, and brentuximab vedotin exposure varied. Generated by immunoSEQ multiplex PCR, the TCRdb table keeps only in-frame clones and is missing some. The top ten hold just under 2.5% of the sample, which has approximately 27,000 clones, 85% to 90% seen once. Specimen: peripheral blood mononuclear cells (PBMCs), collected at baseline. The receptors were gathered from a human donor with classical Hodgkin lymphoma.

This chain connects TRBV2 to TRBJ2-3, with 11 bases lining up with TRBD1. J was trimmed by 4 bases and V by 3 bases; bases with no gene match: 3. CDR3 size: 15 residues. Germline V lookup: CDR1 SNHLY, CDR2 FYNNEI. CDR3 DNA sequence: TGTGCCAGCAGTGATCGGACAGGGGGCCCAGATACGCAGTATTTT. This sequence encodes CASSDRTGGPDTQYF.

V is TRBV19 and J is TRBJ1-6; D unresolved. The CDR3 consists of 14 residues. CDR1 is LNHDA and CDR2 is SQIVND in the germline V gene (reference sequence). Trimming pared 3 bases from V and 4 bases from J, leaving 7 bases between. The CDR3 spells CASSINPYNSPLHF. In DNA form, the CDR3 reads TGTGCCAGTAGTATTAATCCTTATAATTCACCCCTCCACTTT.

The V gene is TRBV18, the J gene TRBJ1-2; possible D gene TRBD1, 6 bases. Germline V gene sequence: CDR1 KGHSH, CDR2 LQKENI. The CDR3 length is 13 residues. Trimming shortened V by 3 bases and J by 2 bases, and 7 bases separated the two germline ends. The CDR3 loop is CASSPDRNYGYTF. CDR3 coding DNA: TGTGCCAGCTCACCGGACAGAAACTATGGCTACACCTTC.

V gene TRBV5-1 combines with J gene TRBJ2-1; D is perhaps TRBD2 (5 bases). From germline, CDR1 is SGHRS and CDR2 YFSETQ. V lost 0 bases, J lost 5 bases, and 6 bases lay in between. This CDR3 comprises 13 residues. CDR3 in amino acids: CASSLAGNNEQFF. The CDR3 region has the DNA TGCGCCAGCAGCTTGGCGGGGAACAATGAGCAGTTCTTC.

The gene calls are TRBV30 and TRBJ1-2; TRBD1 matches 7 bases. This CDR3 is built from 20 residues. Germline trimming cut 0 bases from V and 4 bases from J; bases unmatched to any gene: 23. Per the germline V gene, CDR1 is GTSNPN and CDR2 is SVGIG (reference sequence). CDR3 sequence (DNA): TGTGCCTGGAGTGTCCCGGCCCCGTCACATTCAGGGGGTCGTCTCTATGGCTACACCTTC. Translated, it gives CAWSVPAPSHSGGRLYGYTF.

The chain couples TRBV5-1 to TRBJ1-5; D is possibly TRBD1 (5 bases). Germline CDR1 and CDR2: SGHRS and YFSETQ. Deletions cut 0 bases from V and 4 bases from J, with 11 bases between. CDR3 size: 15 residues. CDR3 amino acids: CASSLGVTGNQPQHF. In nucleotides, the CDR3 is TGCGCCAGCAGCTTGGGAGTAACAGGAAATCAGCCCCAGCATTTT.

The chain couples TRBV7-8 to TRBJ1-4; no reliable D call. Germline V gene lookup returns CDR1 SGHVS and CDR2 FQNEAQ. V was shortened by 2 bases and J by 6 bases, with 10 bases between the two germline ends. This CDR3 comprises 14 residues. CDR3 region: CASSLSAPDEKLFF. In DNA, the CDR3 is TGTGCCAGCAGCTTATCGGCACCTGATGAAAAACTGTTTTTT.

The gene calls are TRBV6-1 and TRBJ1-2, with D maybe TRBD1 (5 bases). Germline assignment: CDR1 MNHNS and CDR2 SASEGT. This CDR3 comprises 14 residues. The V end lost 1 base, the J end lost 8 bases, and 14 bases lay between the germline ends. CDR3 coding DNA: TGTGCCAGCAGTGAAGTCGGTTTGGGGGTGGGCTACACCTTC. Its translation is CASSEVGLGVGYTF.

The V gene is TRBV5-1, the J gene TRBJ2-7, with 9 positions matching TRBD2. Germline V lookup: CDR1 SGHRS, CDR2 YFSETQ. The CDR3 extends over 14 amino acids. The junction had 1 base not matched to a gene; V was cut back by 0 bases and J by 3 bases. This CDR3 reads CASSLVRGGYEQYF. The CDR3 nucleotides are TGCGCCAGCAGCTTGGTGCGGGGGGGCTACGAGCAGTACTTC.

The chain links TRBV7-9 to TRBJ2-2, with a possible D match to TRBD2 (6 bases). The CDR3 has 14 amino acids. Germline V gene sequence: CDR1 SEHNR, CDR2 FQNEAQ (reference sequence). V lost 5 bases to trimming and J lost 2 bases, with 9 bases between them. CDR3 sequence reads: CASSRRENTGELFF. The CDR3 bases are TGTGCCAGCAGCCGGAGGGAAAACACCGGGGAGCTGTTTTTT.

J is TRBJ1-5 and V is TRBV28; D might be TRBD1 (5 bases). The CDR3 has 12 amino acids. Looked up from germline, CDR1 is MDHEN and CDR2 is SYDVKM. The germline V and J ends were trimmed by 5 bases and 8 bases, with 10 bases remaining between them. The CDR3 region has the DNA TGTGCCAGCAGTCAAGGGGAGAAGCCCCAGCATTTT. It specifies CASSQGEKPQHF.

The J gene is TRBJ2-3, the V gene TRBV5-6; 7 bases are a match to TRBD1. The V gene end was trimmed by 4 bases and the J gene end by 3 bases; junction bases not matched to a gene: 8. The CDR3 spans 15 residues. The germline gives CDR1 SGHDT, CDR2 YYEEEE. Written as DNA, the CDR3 is TGTGCCAGCAGCAGAGACAGGGTACGGACAGATACGCAGTATTTT. Protein sequence: CASSRDRVRTDTQYF.

The chain has TRBV19 and TRBJ2-1, with 7 nucleotides matching TRBD2. Trimming removed 6 bases from V and 0 bases from J; junction bases left unmatched: 5. Germline V gene sequence: CDR1 LNHDA, CDR2 SQIVND (reference sequence). This CDR3 has 15 amino acids. The CDR3 nucleotides are TGTGCCAGTAGCACTAGCGTCAGCTCCTACAATGAGCAGTTCTTC. As protein: CASSTSVSSYNEQFF.

In its sample, this clone was seen once. The rearrangement joins TRBV7-9 to TRBJ2-7, with D tentatively TRBD1 (6 bases). The CDR3 runs 14 residues. V was cut by 5 bases and J by 2 bases, with 13 bases left in between. Germline V CDR1 and CDR2: SEHNR, FQNEAQ (reference sequence). CDR3 nucleotides: TGTGCCAGCAGCGCAGGGGACAACCCCTACGAGCAGTACTTC. Residues: CASSAGDNPYEQYF.

On this clone: One junction end does not reproduce the germline sequence, and a read error may be involved. The V call is TRBV7-7, the J call TRBJ2-1; 10 bases are a match to TRBD2. Germline-derived CDR1 and CDR2 are SSHAT and FNYEAQ (reference sequence). The CDR3 runs to 15 residues. This CDR3 is CASSLRLAGDGEQFF. Here the CDR3 DNA reads TGTGCTAGCAGCTTAAGGCTAGCGGGGGATGGTGAGCAGTTCTTC.

The rearrangement joins TRBV18 to TRBJ2-6, with TRBD2 matching 9 bases. Unmatched junction bases numbered 7, after V lost 1 base and J lost 0 bases. This CDR3 has 19 residues. Germline V gene sequence: CDR1 KGHSH, CDR2 LQKENI. Here the CDR3 DNA reads TGTGCCAGCTCACCACTCCCTGCGGGGGGGAGCTCTGGGGCCAACGTCCTGACTTTC. Translated: CASSPLPAGGSSGANVLTF.

The V call is TRBV5-1, the J call TRBJ2-5; D possibly uses TRBD1 or TRBD2 (5 bases each). Trimming took off 4 bases at V and 5 bases at J, with 18 bases between the two ends. Germline V gene lookup returns CDR1 SGHRS and CDR2 YFSETQ. This CDR3 contains 15 residues. CDR3 sequence reads: CASSITGLWGETQYF. Written as DNA, the CDR3 is TGCGCCAGCAGCATCACGGGCCTCTGGGGGGAGACCCAGTACTTC.

V and J are TRBV6-1 and TRBJ2-2; D is unresolved. The CDR3 totals 10 residues. Germline V gene sequence: CDR1 MNHNS, CDR2 SASEGT. V gave up 7 bases and J gave up 7 bases, with 4 bases separating them. CDR3: CASKGGELFF. The CDR3 DNA is TGTGCCAGCAAGGGCGGGGAGCTGTTTTTT.

DNA of the CDR3: TGTGCCATCAGTGGGACAGGGGGCGCGTCCGAAGCTTTCTTT. The encoded protein is CAISGTGGASEAFF. V is TRBV10-3 and J is TRBJ1-1, with 11 bases that match TRBD1. The CDR3 is 14 residues long. Germline V gene data show CDR1 as ENHRY and CDR2 as SYGVKD. V shed 4 bases, J shed 8 bases, and the junction held 6 bases outside the gene matches.

This chain uses TRBV30 with TRBJ1-1; the D gene is possibly TRBD1 (6 bases). The CDR3 consists of 15 residues. V lost 4 bases and J lost 1, with 16 bases in between. Germline V CDR1 and CDR2: GTSNPN, SVGIG (reference sequence). In nucleotides, the CDR3 is TGTGCCTGGACGAGCAAGGGACACCGGAACACTGAAGCTTTCTTT. Translating gives CAWTSKGHRNTEAFF.

The chain uses TRBV19 and TRBJ1-1; D remains ambiguous. V lost 4 bases to trimming and J lost 5 bases, with 11 bases between them. Germline CDR1 and CDR2: LNHDA and SQIVND (reference sequence). This CDR3 has 13 amino acids. The CDR3 region is CASSNGIWTEAFF. DNA of the CDR3: TGTGCCAGTAGTAACGGTATTTGGACTGAAGCTTTCTTT.

The chain employs TRBV7-8 and TRBJ1-3, with TRBD1 as a possible D gene (6 bases). Deletions cut 3 bases from V and 1 base from J, with 16 bases between. CDR3 length: 17 amino acids. The germline CDR1 and CDR2 sequences are SGHVS and FQNEAQ. CDR3 DNA sequence: TGTGCCAGCAGCTTCTTTTCGGGGGCATCATCTGGAAACACCATATATTTT. Translation gives CASSFFSGASSGNTIYF. Using reference TRBV7-8 and TRBJ1-3 for the parts outside the CDR3, the full variable domain is GAGVSQSPRYKVAKRGQDVALRCDPISGHVSLFWYQQALGQGPEFLTYFQNEAQLDKSGLPSDRFFAERPEGSVSTLKIQRTQQEDSAVYLCASSFFSGASSGNTIYFGEGSWLTVV.

This rearrangement joins TRBV30 to TRBJ1-6; 8 nucleotides agree with TRBD1. The CDR3 has 14 amino acids. The trim removed 3 bases at V and 9 bases at J, leaving 7 bases unmatched. Germline V gene lookup returns CDR1 GTSNPN and CDR2 SVGIG (reference sequence). CDR3 amino acids: CAWRNDRGSSPLHF. The CDR3 nucleotides read TGTGCCTGGAGGAACGACAGGGGTTCTTCACCCCTCCACTTT.

V is TRBV27 and J is TRBJ2-6; D gene ambiguous. Germline lookup yields CDR1 MNHEY and CDR2 SMNVEV (reference sequence). The CDR3 contains 14 residues. The ends were cut back, 10 bases at V and 1 base at J, with 11 bases in the middle. The CDR3 spells CATSDGSGANVLTF. As DNA, the CDR3 is TGTGCCACCTCGGACGGGTCTGGGGCCAACGTCCTGACTTTC.

V is TRBV5-1 and J is TRBJ1-1; D gene ambiguous. This CDR3 region has 15 residues. V was cut by 2 bases and J by 0 bases, with 11 bases left in between. Germline CDR1 SGHRS, CDR2 YFSETQ. The CDR3 loop reads CASSFYAGLNTEAFF. In DNA form, the CDR3 reads TGCGCCAGCAGCTTTTATGCGGGGTTGAACACTGAAGCTTTCTTT.

V is TRBV18 and J is TRBJ1-6, with D uncertain. Germline V CDR1 and CDR2: KGHSH, LQKENI. The CDR3 totals 15 residues. Trimming took off 2 bases at V and 7 bases at J, with 12 bases between the two ends. This CDR3 reads CASSPTGIVNSPLHF. The CDR3 region has the DNA TGTGCCAGCTCACCAACGGGAATTGTCAATTCACCCCTCCACTTT.

This clone was picked up one time. V and J are TRBV6-5 and TRBJ2-4; TRBD1 matches at 9 bases. CDR3 length: 13 amino acids. V was pared by 10 bases and J by 5 bases, with 6 bases of the junction left unmatched. The V gene's germline CDR1 is MNHEY and CDR2 SVGAGI. This chain's CDR3 is CATRTGDENIQYF. Here the CDR3 DNA reads TGTGCCACCAGGACAGGGGACGAAAACATTCAGTACTTC.

The chain combines TRBV5-1 with TRBJ2-6, with D unclear. Per the germline V gene, CDR1 is SGHRS and CDR2 is YFSETQ. Trimming took 0 bases from V and 1 from J, leaving 11 bases between them. The CDR3 extends over 17 amino acids. As DNA, the CDR3 is TGCGCCAGCAGCTTGGGCCCGATTGGGTCTGGGGCCAACGTCCTGACTTTC. It codes for CASSLGPIGSGANVLTF.